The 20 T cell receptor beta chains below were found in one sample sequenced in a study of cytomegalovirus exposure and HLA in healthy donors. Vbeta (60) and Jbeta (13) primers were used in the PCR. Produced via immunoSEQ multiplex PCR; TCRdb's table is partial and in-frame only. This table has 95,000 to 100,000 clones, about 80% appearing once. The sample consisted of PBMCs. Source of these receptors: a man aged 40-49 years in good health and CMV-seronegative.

CDR3 in amino acids: CARTTGGSGNTIYF. The CDR3 DNA follows: TGTGCCAGAACGACGGGAGGCTCTGGAAACACCATATATTTT. The chain uses TRBV2 and TRBJ1-3; D gene uncertain. CDR3 length equals 14 residues. V lost 9 bases, J lost 0 bases, and 12 bases lay in between. Germline lookup yields CDR1 SNHLY and CDR2 FYNNEI. Together with reference TRBV2 and TRBJ1-3, the CDR3 gives the full variable domain: EPEVTQTPSHQVTQMGQEVILRCVPISNHLYFYWYRQILGQKVEFLVSFYNNEISEKSEIFDDQFSVERPDGSNFTLKIRSTKLEDSAMYFCARTTGGSGNTIYFGEGSWLTVV.

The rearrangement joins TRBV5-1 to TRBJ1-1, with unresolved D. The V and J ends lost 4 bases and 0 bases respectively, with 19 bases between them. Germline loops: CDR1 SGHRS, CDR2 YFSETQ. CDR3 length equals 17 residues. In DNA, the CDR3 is TGCGCCAGCAGCATGACGAATGGCGGGATAATGAACACTGAAGCTTTCTTT. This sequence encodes CASSMTNGGIMNTEAFF.

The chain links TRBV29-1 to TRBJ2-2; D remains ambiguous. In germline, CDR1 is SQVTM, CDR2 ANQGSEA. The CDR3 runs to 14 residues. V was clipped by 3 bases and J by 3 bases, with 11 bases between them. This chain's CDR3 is CSVEATRYTGELFF. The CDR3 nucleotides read TGCAGCGTTGAGGCGACACGTTACACCGGGGAGCTGTTTTTT.

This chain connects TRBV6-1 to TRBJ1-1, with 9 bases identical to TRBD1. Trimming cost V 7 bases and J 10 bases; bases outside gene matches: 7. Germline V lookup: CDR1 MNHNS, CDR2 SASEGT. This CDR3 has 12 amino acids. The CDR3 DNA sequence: TGTGCCAGCACCCAGGACAGGGGTCGAGCTTTCTTT. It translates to CASTQDRGRAFF.

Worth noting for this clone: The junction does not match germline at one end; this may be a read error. CDR3 region: CSSSPTGNRVTEAFF. DNA for the CDR3: TGTTCCAGCAGCCCCACAGGGAATCGGGTCACTGAAGCTTTCTTT. The V and J genes are TRBV7-9 and TRBJ1-1; D possibly corresponds to TRBD1 (6 bases). Germline V lookup: CDR1 SEHNR, CDR2 FQNEAQ (reference sequence). The CDR3 sequence is 15 residues long.

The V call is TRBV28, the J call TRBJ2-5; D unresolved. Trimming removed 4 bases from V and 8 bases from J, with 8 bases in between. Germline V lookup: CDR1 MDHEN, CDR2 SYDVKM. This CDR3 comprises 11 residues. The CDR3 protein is CASSSRLTQYF. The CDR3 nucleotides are TGTGCCAGCAGTTCCCGCCTAACCCAGTACTTC.

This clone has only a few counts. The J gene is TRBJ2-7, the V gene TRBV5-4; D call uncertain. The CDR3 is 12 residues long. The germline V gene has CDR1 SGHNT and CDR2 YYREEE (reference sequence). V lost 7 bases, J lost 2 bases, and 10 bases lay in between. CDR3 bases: TGTGCCAGCGTTAAAGCCGCCTACGAGCAGTACTTC. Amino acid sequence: CASVKAAYEQYF.

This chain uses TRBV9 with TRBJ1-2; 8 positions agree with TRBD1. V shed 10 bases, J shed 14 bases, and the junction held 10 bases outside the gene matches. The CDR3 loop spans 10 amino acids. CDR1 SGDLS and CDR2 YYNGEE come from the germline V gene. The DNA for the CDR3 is TGTGCCCGGCTATTGCAGGGGGCGACCTTC. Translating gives CARLLQGATF. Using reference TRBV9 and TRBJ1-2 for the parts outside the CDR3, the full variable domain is DSGVTQTPKHLITATGQRVTLRCSPRSGDLSVYWYQQSLDQGLQFLIQYYNGEERAKGNILERFSAQQFPDLHSELNLSSLELGDSALYFCARLLQGATFGSGTRLTVV.

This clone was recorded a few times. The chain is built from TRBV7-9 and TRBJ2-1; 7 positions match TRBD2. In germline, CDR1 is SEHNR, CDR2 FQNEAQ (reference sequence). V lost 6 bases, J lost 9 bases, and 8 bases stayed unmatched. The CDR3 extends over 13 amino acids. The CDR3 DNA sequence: TGTGCCAGCAGTTGGGAGGGGAACTTTGAGCAGTTCTTC. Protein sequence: CASSWEGNFEQFF.

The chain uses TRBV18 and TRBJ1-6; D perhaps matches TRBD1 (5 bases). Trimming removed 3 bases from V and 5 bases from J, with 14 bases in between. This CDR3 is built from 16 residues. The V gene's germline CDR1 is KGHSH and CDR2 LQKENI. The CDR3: CASSPLAGHDNSPLHF. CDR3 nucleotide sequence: TGTGCCAGCTCACCTCTGGCAGGGCACGATAATTCACCCCTCCACTTT. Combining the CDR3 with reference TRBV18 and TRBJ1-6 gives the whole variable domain NAGVMQNPRHLVRRRGQEARLRCSPMKGHSHVYWYRQLPEEGLKFMVYLQKENIIDESGMPKERFSAEFPKEGPSILRIQQVVRGDSAAYFCASSPLAGHDNSPLHFGNGTRLTVT.

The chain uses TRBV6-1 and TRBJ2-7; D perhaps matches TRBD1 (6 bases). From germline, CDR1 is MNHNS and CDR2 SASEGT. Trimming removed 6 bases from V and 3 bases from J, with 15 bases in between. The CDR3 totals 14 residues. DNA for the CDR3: TGTGCCAGCAGCCACAACAGGGAACTCTACGAGCAGTACTTC. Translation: CASSHNRELYEQYF.

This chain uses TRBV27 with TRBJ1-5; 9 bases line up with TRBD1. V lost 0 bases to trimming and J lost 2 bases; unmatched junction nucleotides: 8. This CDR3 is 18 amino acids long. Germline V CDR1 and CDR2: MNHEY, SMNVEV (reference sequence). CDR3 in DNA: TGTGCCAGCAGTTTATCGAGCCCCAGGGACAGGGGCAATCAGCCCCAGCATTTT. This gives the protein CASSLSSPRDRGNQPQHF.

CDR3 in DNA: TGTGCCAGCAGAGGGACAGGGGGCAGCTATGGCTACACCTTC. Translated: CASRGTGGSYGYTF. The V gene is TRBV28, the J gene TRBJ1-2; TRBD1 agrees at 12 bases. The ends lost 6 bases at V and 4 bases at J; junction bases unmatched: 3. This CDR3 has 14 amino acids. CDR1 and CDR2 (germline): MDHEN, SYDVKM.

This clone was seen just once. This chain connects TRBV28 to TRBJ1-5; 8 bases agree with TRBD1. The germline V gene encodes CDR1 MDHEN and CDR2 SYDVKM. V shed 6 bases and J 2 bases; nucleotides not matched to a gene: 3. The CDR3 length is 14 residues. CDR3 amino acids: CASRSGGRNQPQHF. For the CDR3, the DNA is TGTGCCAGCAGATCAGGGGGCCGCAATCAGCCCCAGCATTTT.

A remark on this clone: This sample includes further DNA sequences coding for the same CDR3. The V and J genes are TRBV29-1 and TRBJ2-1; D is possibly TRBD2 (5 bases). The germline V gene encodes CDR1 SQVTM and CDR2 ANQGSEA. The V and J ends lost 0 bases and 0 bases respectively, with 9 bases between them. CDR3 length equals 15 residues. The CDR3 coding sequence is TGCAGCGTTGAAGATCGGAGGAGCTCCTACAATGAGCAGTTCTTC. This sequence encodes CSVEDRRSSYNEQFF.

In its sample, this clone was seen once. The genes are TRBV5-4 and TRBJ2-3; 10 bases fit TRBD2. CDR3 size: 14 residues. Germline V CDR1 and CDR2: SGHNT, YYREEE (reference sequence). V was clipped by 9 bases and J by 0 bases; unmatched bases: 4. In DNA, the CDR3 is TGTGCCATCCGGACTAGCGGTAGCACAGATACGCAGTATTTT. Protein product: CAIRTSGSTDTQYF.

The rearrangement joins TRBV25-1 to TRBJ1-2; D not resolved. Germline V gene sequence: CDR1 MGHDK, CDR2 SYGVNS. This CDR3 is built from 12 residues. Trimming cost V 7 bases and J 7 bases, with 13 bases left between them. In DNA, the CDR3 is TGTGCCAGCACGGCGGGTTTGGGTGGCTACACCTTC. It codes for CASTAGLGGYTF.

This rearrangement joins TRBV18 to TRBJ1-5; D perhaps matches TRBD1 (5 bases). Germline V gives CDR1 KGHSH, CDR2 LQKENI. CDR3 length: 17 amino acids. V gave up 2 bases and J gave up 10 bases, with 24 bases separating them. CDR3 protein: CASSPEQGMIPGKPQHF. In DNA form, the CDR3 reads TGTGCCAGCTCACCAGAGCAGGGAATGATCCCAGGTAAACCCCAGCATTTT. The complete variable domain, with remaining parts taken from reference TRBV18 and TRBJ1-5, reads NAGVMQNPRHLVRRRGQEARLRCSPMKGHSHVYWYRQLPEEGLKFMVYLQKENIIDESGMPKERFSAEFPKEGPSILRIQQVVRGDSAAYFCASSPEQGMIPGKPQHFGDGTRLSIL.

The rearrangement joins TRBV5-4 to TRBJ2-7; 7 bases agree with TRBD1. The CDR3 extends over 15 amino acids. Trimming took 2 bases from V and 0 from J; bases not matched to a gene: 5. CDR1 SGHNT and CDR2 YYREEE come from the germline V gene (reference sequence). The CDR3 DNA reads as TGTGCCAGCAGCTTACAGACAGGGACCTCCTACGAGCAGTACTTC. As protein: CASSLQTGTSYEQYF.

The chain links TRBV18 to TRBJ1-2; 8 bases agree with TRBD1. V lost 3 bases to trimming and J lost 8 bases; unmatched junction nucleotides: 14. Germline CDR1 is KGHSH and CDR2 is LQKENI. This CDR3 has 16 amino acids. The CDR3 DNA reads TGTGCCAGCTCACCGGGTGGGACAGGCAGTCGTGTCGGCTACACCTTC. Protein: CASSPGGTGSRVGYTF.